This T cell receptor (beta chain) was recorded in a study of T-cell reconstitution after alpha-beta-depleted transplantation in children (dated by TCRdb to between 2015 and 2016). At the level of the whole study: Using TCR repertoire profiling, the study quantitatively followed how T-cell immune reconstitution unfolded in children after TCRalphabeta/CD19-depleted allogeneic hematopoietic cell transplantation.

Note on this clonotype: This receptor's antigen is unknown. No base-level quality is on record; no much larger clone is a single base apart.

Libraries were built with PCR. TCRdb records Illumina HiSeq 2500 as the sequencer. To normalize quantification of the TCRbeta repertoire, the TCR libraries were built with molecular barcoding that relied on unique molecular identifiers. TCRdb reran the public reads through fastp at Q25 and MiXCR, keeping productive beta chains. Rows with a matching CDR3 protein are joined into one entry that keeps the most common DNA and genes. Across this sample there are about 610,000 distinct CDR3 sequences, with 10% to 13% seen only once. The top ten hold 4% of the sample. Trimming removed 9 bases from V and 5 bases from J, leaving 10 bases between the germline ends. The germline V gene provides CDR1 KGHDR and CDR2 SFDVKD. Taken from cysteine to phenylalanine, the CDR3 has 12 residues. Only CDR3 DNA is held: 36 bases, read in frame from base 1.

The chain couples TRBV24-1 to TRBJ2-1; D gene: possibly TRBD2, on 6 matching bases. The receptor was isolated from a human donor who donated a stem cell graft to a child with acute myeloid leukemia. The sequencing here drew on PBMCs from the stem cell graft donor, taken from the stem cell graft. The sequenced DNA: TGTGCCACCGGAGGGTTGGACAATGAGCAGTTCTTC. Translation gives CATGGLDNEQFF.